The sequence of this T cell receptor beta chain was determined in a study of PD-1 blockade in classical Hodgkin lymphoma. Germline assignment: CDR1 SGHTA and CDR2 FQGTGA. V lost 3 bases to trimming and J lost 6 bases, with 12 bases between them. The CDR3 spans 13 residues. Documented time point: cycle 4 day 1 (C4D1), after 6 weeks of nivolumab. There was relapse after autologous stem cell transplantation in every patient, and there was variation in brentuximab vedotin exposure. Magnetic negative selection of thawed PBMCs was the method by which CD4+ T cells were purified. Here immunoSEQ multiplex PCR was the method, and the copy in TCRdb shows in-frame clones only, minus some. The repertoire holds just under 6,500 clones, with around 86% as singletons.

The sequence was collected from a human donor with classical Hodgkin lymphoma. Sequenced material: CD4+ T cells from blood, taken before the fourth cycle of nivolumab. The chain carries TRBV7-3 and TRBJ2-7, with D possibly matching TRBD2 (5 bases). CDR3 loop: CASSFSLASEQYF. CDR3 coding DNA: TGTGCCAGCAGCTTCTCTCTAGCCTCCGAGCAGTACTTC.